The rows below give T cell receptor beta chains drawn from one sample of a study of shared clonotypes between healthy human individuals. TCRdb's copy holds only in-frame clones and misses some; the assay was immunoSEQ multiplex PCR. The table records nearly 2 million clones, roughly 94% of them present only once. Material for sequencing was naive CD8+ T cells sorted from blood. The origin of the receptors is a man between 18 and 29 years old in good health. CDR3s include the opening cysteine and the closing phenylalanine or tryptophan. Fields, in order: V gene, J gene, clone size, D gene, CDR3 DNA, CDR3 protein. D genes are given only for firm matches. Clone size is given for some rows only: seen once, a few or many times, or a class if the clone is expanded.

V gene: TRBV2; J gene: TRBJ2-6; clone size: -; D gene: -; CDR3 DNA: TGTGCCAGCAGTGAAGAGAAGACTGGGGCCAACGTCCTGACTTTC; CDR3 protein: CASSEEKTGANVLTF
V gene: TRBV11-2; J gene: TRBJ2-7; clone size: -; D gene: -; CDR3 DNA: TGTGCCAGCAGCTTAGGGACAGCCGCCTACGAGCAGTACTTC; CDR3 protein: CASSLGTAAYEQYF
V gene: TRBV6-1; J gene: TRBJ1-6; clone size: -; D gene: TRBD1; CDR3 DNA: TGTGCCAGCAGGAAGGGACAGGGTGCCTCACCCCTCCACTTT; CDR3 protein: CASRKGQGASPLHF
V gene: TRBV29-1; J gene: TRBJ2-1; clone size: -; D gene: TRBD2; CDR3 DNA: TGCAGCGCAGTTGGAGCGGGAGTAGGAAATGAGCAGTTCTTC; CDR3 protein: CSAVGAGVGNEQFF
V gene: TRBV18; J gene: TRBJ2-3; clone size: -; D gene: -; CDR3 DNA: TGTGCCAGCTCACCTTACCCGGAAGATACGCAGTATTTT; CDR3 protein: CASSPYPEDTQYF
V gene: TRBV6-6; J gene: TRBJ1-4; clone size: -; D gene: -; CDR3 DNA: TGTGCCAGCAGTCTGAAGCACAGAGGTAATGAAAAACTGTTTTTT; CDR3 protein: CASSLKHRGNEKLFF
V gene: TRBV2; J gene: TRBJ2-1; clone size: -; D gene: -; CDR3 DNA: TGTGCCAGCAGTGAAGCACACAATGAGCAGTTCTTC; CDR3 protein: CASSEAHNEQFF
V gene: TRBV7-3; J gene: TRBJ2-2; clone size: -; D gene: -; CDR3 DNA: TGTGCCAGCAGCTTAGATGGTGGGACCGGGGAGCTGTTTTTT; CDR3 protein: CASSLDGGTGELFF
V gene: TRBV19; J gene: TRBJ1-6; clone size: -; D gene: -; CDR3 DNA: TGTGCCAGTAGTATAGGGCCGGAGGGTGGGTCACCCCTCCACTTT; CDR3 protein: CASSIGPEGGSPLHF
V gene: TRBV7-8; J gene: TRBJ2-7; clone size: -; D gene: TRBD2; CDR3 DNA: TGTGCCAGCAGCTTAGGATTCGGGACTATAAGCTCCTACGAGCAGTACTTC; CDR3 protein: CASSLGFGTISSYEQYF
V gene: TRBV4-1; J gene: TRBJ2-7; clone size: -; D gene: -; CDR3 DNA: TGCGCCAGCAGCCAAGAAGACAGCACAAACTCCTACGAGCAGTACTTC; CDR3 protein: CASSQEDSTNSYEQYF
V gene: TRBV6-5; J gene: TRBJ2-5; clone size: -; D gene: -; CDR3 DNA: TGTGCCAGCAGTTCCGGAGAGGGGTCGGAGACCCAGTACTTC; CDR3 protein: CASSSGEGSETQYF
V gene: TRBV28; J gene: TRBJ1-1; clone size: -; D gene: -; CDR3 DNA: TGTGCCAGCAAGACCGAGAACACTGAAGCTTTCTTT; CDR3 protein: CASKTENTEAFF
V gene: TRBV5-5; J gene: TRBJ1-1; clone size: -; D gene: -; CDR3 DNA: TGTGCCAGCAGAGCTTGGGACTGGGGGAACACTGAAGCTTTCTTT; CDR3 protein: CASRAWDWGNTEAFF
V gene: TRBV27; J gene: TRBJ2-2; clone size: -; D gene: -; CDR3 DNA: TGTGCCAGCAGTTTCGGGGTCACCGGGGAGCTGTTTTTT; CDR3 protein: CASSFGVTGELFF
V gene: TRBV11-2; J gene: TRBJ2-1; clone size: -; D gene: -; CDR3 DNA: TGTGCCAGCAGCTTCTTCGTCAATGAGCAGTTCTTC; CDR3 protein: CASSFFVNEQFF
V gene: TRBV27; J gene: TRBJ2-3; clone size: -; D gene: -; CDR3 DNA: TGTGCCAGCAGCGGGAACCGGGACTCACTGACAGATACGCAGTATTTT; CDR3 protein: CASSGNRDSLTDTQYF
V gene: TRBV30; J gene: TRBJ2-4; clone size: -; D gene: -; CDR3 DNA: TGTGCCTGGAGGGGGCTAGAGGCCAAAAACATTCAGTACTTC; CDR3 protein: CAWRGLEAKNIQYF
V gene: TRBV7-2; J gene: TRBJ2-7; clone size: -; D gene: -; CDR3 DNA: TGTGCCAGCAGAAAAGAGAGAACAGGGATTTCCTACGAGCAGTACTTC; CDR3 protein: CASRKERTGISYEQYF
V gene: TRBV29-1; J gene: TRBJ1-1; clone size: -; D gene: -; CDR3 DNA: TGCAGCGTTAGGAGCGGCGGCACTGAAGCTTTCTTT; CDR3 protein: CSVRSGGTEAFF
V gene: TRBV30; J gene: TRBJ1-5; clone size: -; D gene: -; CDR3 DNA: TGTGCCTGGAGTGTATCGAGGGGCCAGCCCCAGCATTTT; CDR3 protein: CAWSVSRGQPQHF
V gene: TRBV27; J gene: TRBJ2-3; clone size: -; D gene: -; CDR3 DNA: TGTGCCAGCAGTTTAACAGGGATGGCAGATACGCAGTATTTT; CDR3 protein: CASSLTGMADTQYF
V gene: TRBV7-9; J gene: TRBJ2-7; clone size: -; D gene: -; CDR3 DNA: TGTGCCAGCAGCTTAGTTAGGTCCTCCTACGAGCAGTACTTC; CDR3 protein: CASSLVRSSYEQYF
V gene: TRBV7-9; J gene: TRBJ2-3; clone size: -; D gene: -; CDR3 DNA: TGTGCCAGCAGCCCCCCGAGCGGGCCTTACACAGATACGCAGTATTTT; CDR3 protein: CASSPPSGPYTDTQYF
V gene: TRBV4-1; J gene: TRBJ1-1; clone size: -; D gene: -; CDR3 DNA: TGCGCCAGCAGCCAAGATTCACCCGGGGTCACGACAGCTGAAGCTTTCTTT; CDR3 protein: CASSQDSPGVTTAEAFF
V gene: TRBV9; J gene: TRBJ2-5; clone size: -; D gene: TRBD2; CDR3 DNA: TGTGCCAGCAGCTCGACTAGCGGGACGGAGACCCAGTACTTC; CDR3 protein: CASSSTSGTETQYF
V gene: TRBV5-1; J gene: TRBJ2-7; clone size: once; D gene: TRBD2; CDR3 DNA: TGCGCCAGCAGCTTGGATCCTAGCGGGGCGGATCACGAGCAGTACTTC; CDR3 protein: CASSLDPSGADHEQYF
V gene: TRBV15; J gene: TRBJ2-2; clone size: -; D gene: -; CDR3 DNA: TGTGCCACCAGCAGAGGGGCTAGCGTGAGCGGGGAGCTGTTTTTT; CDR3 protein: CATSRGASVSGELFF
V gene: TRBV5-4; J gene: TRBJ2-7; clone size: -; D gene: -; CDR3 DNA: TGTGCCAGCAGCTTGGGGGCACTAGTAAACGAGCAGTACTTC; CDR3 protein: CASSLGALVNEQYF
V gene: TRBV28; J gene: TRBJ2-2; clone size: -; D gene: -; CDR3 DNA: TGTGCCGCCGGTGGTAACGAGGCCGACACCGGGGAGCTGTTTTTT; CDR3 protein: CAAGGNEADTGELFF
V gene: TRBV4-2; J gene: TRBJ2-1; clone size: -; D gene: TRBD2; CDR3 DNA: TGTGCCAGCAGCCAAGAGATCCCACTAGCGGGGGGGCCTCGGGAGCAGTTCTTC; CDR3 protein: CASSQEIPLAGGPREQFF
V gene: TRBV2; J gene: TRBJ1-2; clone size: -; D gene: TRBD1; CDR3 DNA: TGTGCCAGCAGCCCGGGACAGGGGACAGTGGGTGGCTACACCTTC; CDR3 protein: CASSPGQGTVGGYTF
V gene: TRBV5-6; J gene: TRBJ2-7; clone size: -; D gene: -; CDR3 DNA: TGTGCCAGCAGCTTCCAAGGTGAGGGGGACTACGAGCAGTACTTC; CDR3 protein: CASSFQGEGDYEQYF
V gene: TRBV10-3; J gene: TRBJ1-4; clone size: -; D gene: -; CDR3 DNA: TGTGCCATCAGTGAGGGGACCGCTGAAAAACTGTTTTTT; CDR3 protein: CAISEGTAEKLFF
V gene: TRBV2; J gene: TRBJ2-3; clone size: -; D gene: -; CDR3 DNA: TGTGCCAGCAGTGAGTCCCCCGGGGAGGCAGATACGCAGTATTTT; CDR3 protein: CASSESPGEADTQYF
V gene: TRBV14; J gene: TRBJ2-7; clone size: -; D gene: -; CDR3 DNA: TGTGCCAGCAGCCAAGATCCCTCCCACGAGCAGTACTTC; CDR3 protein: CASSQDPSHEQYF
V gene: TRBV19; J gene: TRBJ1-5; clone size: -; D gene: -; CDR3 DNA: TGTGCCAGTAGCCCGTGGCAATCAGCCCAGCATTTT; CDR3 protein: CASSPWQSAQHF
V gene: TRBV29-1; J gene: TRBJ2-1; clone size: -; D gene: -; CDR3 DNA: TGCAGCGTAACCACTAGCTCCTACAATGAGCAGTTCTTC; CDR3 protein: CSVTTSSYNEQFF
V gene: TRBV4-3; J gene: TRBJ2-3; clone size: -; D gene: -; CDR3 DNA: TGCGCCAGCAGCCAAAACCTCCTGGAGACAAACACAGATACGCAGTATTTT; CDR3 protein: CASSQNLLETNTDTQYF
V gene: TRBV9; J gene: TRBJ2-7; clone size: -; D gene: -; CDR3 DNA: TGTGCCAGCAGCCACTCGGGCGGGGCATCCTACGAGCAGTACTTC; CDR3 protein: CASSHSGGASYEQYF
V gene: TRBV28; J gene: TRBJ2-1; clone size: once; D gene: -; CDR3 DNA: TGTGCCAGCAGTTTCCAGGGACTGGATGAGCAGTTCTTC; CDR3 protein: CASSFQGLDEQFF
V gene: TRBV11-2; J gene: TRBJ2-7; clone size: -; D gene: -; CDR3 DNA: TGTGCCAGCAGCTTAGCCGGGACGCAAAGTTTTTACGAGCAGTACTTC; CDR3 protein: CASSLAGTQSFYEQYF
V gene: TRBV11-2; J gene: TRBJ2-3; clone size: -; D gene: TRBD1; CDR3 DNA: TGTGCCAGCAGCTTAGTCCCCCTACAGGGGAGCACAGATACGCAGTATTTT; CDR3 protein: CASSLVPLQGSTDTQYF
V gene: TRBV9; J gene: TRBJ2-3; clone size: -; D gene: -; CDR3 DNA: TGTGCCAGCAGCGTAGAACGGGAGTTTGCAGATACGCAGTATTTT; CDR3 protein: CASSVEREFADTQYF
V gene: TRBV7-2; J gene: TRBJ2-7; clone size: -; D gene: TRBD2; CDR3 DNA: TGTGCCAGCAGCTTAGAGAGAGCGGGAGATTACGAGCAGTACTTC; CDR3 protein: CASSLERAGDYEQYF
V gene: TRBV4-3; J gene: TRBJ1-2; clone size: once; D gene: TRBD1; CDR3 DNA: TGCGCCAGCAGCCAAGATCGATCGTCAGGGGGGCACTATGGCTACACCTTC; CDR3 protein: CASSQDRSSGGHYGYTF
V gene: TRBV7-6; J gene: TRBJ2-3; clone size: -; D gene: -; CDR3 DNA: TGTGCCAGCAGCATCGGACCCTTCTACACAGATACGCAGTATTTT; CDR3 protein: CASSIGPFYTDTQYF
V gene: TRBV6-5; J gene: TRBJ2-5; clone size: -; D gene: TRBD2; CDR3 DNA: TGTGCCAGCAGCCCGACTAGCGGGGGGTCGGAGACCCAGTACTTC; CDR3 protein: CASSPTSGGSETQYF
V gene: TRBV7-9; J gene: TRBJ2-7; clone size: -; D gene: TRBD1; CDR3 DNA: TGTGCCAGCAGCTCCACAGGGGACTACGAGCAGTACTTC; CDR3 protein: CASSSTGDYEQYF
V gene: TRBV6-5; J gene: TRBJ1-1; clone size: -; D gene: -; CDR3 DNA: TGTGCCAGCAGTTACTCGCCAGACTTGAACACTGAAGCTTTCTTT; CDR3 protein: CASSYSPDLNTEAFF
V gene: TRBV11-3; J gene: TRBJ2-7; clone size: -; D gene: -; CDR3 DNA: TGTGCCAGCAGCTTCGGGGGTGGGGACGAGCAGTACTTC; CDR3 protein: CASSFGGGDEQYF
V gene: TRBV7-2; J gene: TRBJ2-7; clone size: -; D gene: TRBD2; CDR3 DNA: TGTGCCAGCAGCGTACTAGCGGGAGGGTCTCCCTACGAGCAGTACTTC; CDR3 protein: CASSVLAGGSPYEQYF
V gene: TRBV11-2; J gene: TRBJ2-7; clone size: once; D gene: TRBD1; CDR3 DNA: TGTGCCAGCAGCTTACCTCCAGGGGGTTCCTACGAGCAGTACTTC; CDR3 protein: CASSLPPGGSYEQYF
V gene: TRBV11-2; J gene: TRBJ1-2; clone size: -; D gene: TRBD1; CDR3 DNA: TGTGCCAGCAGCTTAGTTTTCGGGACAGACTATGGCTACACCTTC; CDR3 protein: CASSLVFGTDYGYTF